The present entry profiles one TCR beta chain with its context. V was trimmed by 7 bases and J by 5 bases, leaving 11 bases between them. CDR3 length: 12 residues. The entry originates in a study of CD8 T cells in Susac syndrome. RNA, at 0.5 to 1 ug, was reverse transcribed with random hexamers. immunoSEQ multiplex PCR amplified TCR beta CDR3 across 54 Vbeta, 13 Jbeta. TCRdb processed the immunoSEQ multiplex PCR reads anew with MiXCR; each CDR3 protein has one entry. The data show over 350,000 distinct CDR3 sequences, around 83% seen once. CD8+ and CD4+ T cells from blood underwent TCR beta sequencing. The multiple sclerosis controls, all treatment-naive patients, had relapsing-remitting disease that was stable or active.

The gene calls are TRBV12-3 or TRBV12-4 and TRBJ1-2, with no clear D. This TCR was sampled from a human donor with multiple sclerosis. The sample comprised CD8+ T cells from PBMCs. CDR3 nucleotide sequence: TGTGCCAGCAAAACGCAAGAGTATGGCTACACCTTC. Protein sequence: CASKTQEYGYTF.